A single sample gave rise to the 9 T cell receptor beta chains below, sequenced in a study of molecular identifiers for immune sequencing clone quantification (dated by TCRdb to 2017 to 2018). The library relied on PCR. Sequencing was performed on a NextSeq 500. The raw public reads went through TCRdb reprocessing: fastp at Q25, MiXCR clone calling, in-frame beta chains kept. One record per CDR3 amino acid sequence lists the most common genes and DNA. For this sample the table gives approximately 680,000 distinct CDR3 sequences, of which less than 30% were detected only once. Of the sample, 0.78% falls within the top ten clones. Sample: naive CD8+ T cells from blood, with Jurkat cell RNA spiked in. The cell subset or site label, read with the paper, signifies: FACS-sorted CD8+CD4-CCR7+CD45RA+ naive T cells. Every receptor here comes from a human donor in good health. Some libraries in this study had Jurkat cell RNA spiked in.

This clonotype was detected a few times. The chain carries TRBV4-3 and TRBJ2-7, with 11 bases aligning to TRBD2. J gave up 7 bases and V 0 bases, and 11 bases lay outside the gene matches. CDR1 and CDR2 (germline): LGHNA, YSLEER. This CDR3 region has 17 residues. The CDR3 sequence is CASSQESSGRSLREQYF. The CDR3 DNA reads TGCGCCAGCAGCCAAGAATCTAGCGGGAGGTCCCTTCGGGAGCAGTACTTC.

This clonotype showed up just a few times. This chain uses TRBV4-3 with TRBJ1-1; possibly TRBD1 for D (6 bases). Trimming shortened V by 1 base and J by 1 base, and 10 bases separated the two germline ends. This CDR3 spans 15 amino acids. The V gene's germline CDR1 is LGHNA and CDR2 YSLEER. CDR3: CASSQVPGQNTEAFF. For the CDR3, the DNA is TGCGCCAGCAGCCAAGTCCCGGGACAGAACACTGAAGCTTTCTTT.

This clonotype was picked up a small number of times. A much larger clone sits a single nucleotide away, making a read error possible. The chain links TRBV4-1 to TRBJ2-7; D is ambiguous. The CDR3 is 13 amino acids. Germline V gene lookup returns CDR1 MGHRA and CDR2 YSYEKL. The CDR3 sequence: CASNQGPEEEQYF. The CDR3 DNA follows: TGCGCCAGCAACCAAGGGCCCGAGGAGGAGCAGTACTTC.

To note about this clonotype: Possible read error: a much larger clone is one base away. This chain joins TRBV10-2 and TRBJ1-1; D remains unclear. Germline assignment: CDR1 WSHSY and CDR2 SAAADI. V was trimmed by 4 bases and J by 8 bases, leaving 11 bases between them. The CDR3 has 12 residues. CDR3 loop: CASSVWQMEAFF. The DNA of the CDR3 is TGCGCCAGCAGTGTGTGGCAGATGGAAGCTTTCTTT.

Many counts were recorded for this clonotype. The chain links TRBV5-4 to TRBJ2-7, with D tentatively TRBD1 (6 bases). Germline lookup yields CDR1 SGHNT and CDR2 YYREEE (reference sequence). The CDR3 sequence is 13 residues long. V was cut by 2 bases and J by 6 bases, with 12 bases left in between. CDR3 bases: TGTGCCAGCAGCTTCCAGGGGACCGGCGAGCAGTACTTC. Its protein product is CASSFQGTGEQYF.

This clonotype was detected only a few times. One end of the junction fails to match germline, which may point to a read error. V is TRBV5-1 and J is TRBJ2-2; 11 bases agree with TRBD1. Germline V gene data show CDR1 as SGHRS and CDR2 as YFSETQ. The CDR3 sequence is 15 residues long. This CDR3 reads CASSMGQGVTGELLF. CDR3 DNA sequence: TGCGCCAGCAGCATGGGACAGGGGGTCACCGGGGAGCTGCTTTTT.

This clonotype was counted at least ten times. V gene TRBV13 combines with J gene TRBJ1-1; D gene unclear. Germline values: CDR1 PRHDT, CDR2 FYEKMQ (reference sequence). The CDR3 consists of 14 residues. V was cut by 4 bases and J by 7 bases, with 16 bases left in between. In DNA form, the CDR3 reads TGTGCCAGCAGCTCGAGTGATCGGCGAAGTGAAGCTTTCTTT. Translation: CASSSSDRRSEAFF.

Of note for this clonotype: Given a much more abundant clone one base away, this may be a read error. The chain joins TRBV9 to TRBJ1-1; a possible D gene is TRBD1 (5 bases). The germline CDR1 and CDR2 sequences are SGDLS and YYNGEE. This CDR3 is built from 16 residues. The chain's CDR3 is CASSLSREALDTEAYF. Written as DNA, the CDR3 is TGTGCCAGCAGCCTGAGCCGGGAGGCCCTGGACACTGAAGCTTACTTT.

In regard to this clonotype: The junction does not match germline at one end; this may be a read error. V usage is TRBV20-1 and J usage is TRBJ2-7, with D possibly matching TRBD2 (6 bases). Germline V gives CDR1 DFQATT, CDR2 SNEGSKA (reference sequence). CDR3 length: 15 amino acids. DNA of the CDR3: TGCAGTGCTCAGAACCGGGACTGGAGCTCCTTCGAGCAGTACTTC. This sequence encodes CSAQNRDWSSFEQYF.